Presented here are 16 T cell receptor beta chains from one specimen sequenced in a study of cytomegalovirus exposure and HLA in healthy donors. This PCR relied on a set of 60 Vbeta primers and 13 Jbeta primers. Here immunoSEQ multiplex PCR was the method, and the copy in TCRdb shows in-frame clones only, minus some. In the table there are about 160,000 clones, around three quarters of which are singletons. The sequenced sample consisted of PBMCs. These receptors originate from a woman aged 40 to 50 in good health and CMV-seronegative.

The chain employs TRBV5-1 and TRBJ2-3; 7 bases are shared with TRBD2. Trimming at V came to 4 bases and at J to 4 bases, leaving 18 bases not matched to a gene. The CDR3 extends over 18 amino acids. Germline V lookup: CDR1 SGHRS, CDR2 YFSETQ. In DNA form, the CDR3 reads TGCGCCAGCAGCCTGGGAGGGCTACTCCGGGACTACGCAGATACGCAGTATTTT. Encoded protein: CASSLGGLLRDYADTQYF.

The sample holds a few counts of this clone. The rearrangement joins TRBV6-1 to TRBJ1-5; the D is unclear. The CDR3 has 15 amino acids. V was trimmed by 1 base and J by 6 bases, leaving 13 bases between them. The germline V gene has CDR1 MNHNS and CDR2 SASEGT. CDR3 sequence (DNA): TGTGCCAGCAGTGAAGGGGCCGCTGGTCTTCAGCCCCAGCATTTT. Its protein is CASSEGAAGLQPQHF.

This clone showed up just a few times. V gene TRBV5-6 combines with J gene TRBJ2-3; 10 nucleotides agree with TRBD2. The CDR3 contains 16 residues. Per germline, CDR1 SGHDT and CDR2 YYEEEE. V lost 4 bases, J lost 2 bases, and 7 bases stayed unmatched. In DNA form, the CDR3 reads TGTGCCAGCAGCCCGAAGCGGGGGGGGCTCACAGATACGCAGTATTTT. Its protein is CASSPKRGGLTDTQYF.

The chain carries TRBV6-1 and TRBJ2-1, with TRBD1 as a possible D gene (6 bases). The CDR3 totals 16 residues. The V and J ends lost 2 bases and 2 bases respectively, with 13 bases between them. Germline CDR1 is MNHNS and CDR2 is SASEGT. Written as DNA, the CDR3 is TGTGCCAGCAGTGAACTACAGGGAAGTCCCTACAATGAGCAGTTCTTC. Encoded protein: CASSELQGSPYNEQFF.

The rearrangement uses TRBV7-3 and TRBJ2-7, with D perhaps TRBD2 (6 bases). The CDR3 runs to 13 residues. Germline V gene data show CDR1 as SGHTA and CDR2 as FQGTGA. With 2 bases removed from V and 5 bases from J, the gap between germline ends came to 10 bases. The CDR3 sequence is CASSLGRNNEQYF. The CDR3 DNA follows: TGTGCCAGCAGCTTAGGGAGGAACAACGAGCAGTACTTC.

The CDR3 here is CASRATSNEQFF. The CDR3 DNA follows: TGTGCCAGCAGGGCAACCTCCAATGAGCAGTTCTTC. V is TRBV13 and J is TRBJ2-1; D not resolved. The V end lost 6 bases, the J end lost 6 bases, and 9 bases lay between the germline ends. The CDR3 runs 12 residues. CDR1 PRHDT and CDR2 FYEKMQ come from the germline V gene (reference sequence).

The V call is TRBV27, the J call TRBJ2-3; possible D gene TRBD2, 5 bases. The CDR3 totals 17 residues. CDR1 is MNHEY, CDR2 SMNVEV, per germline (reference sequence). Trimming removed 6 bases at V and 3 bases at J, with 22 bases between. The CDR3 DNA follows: TGTGCCAGCAGCCTTAGTGGTGGCGAGGGTTGGACAGATACGCAGTATTTT. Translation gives CASSLSGGEGWTDTQYF.

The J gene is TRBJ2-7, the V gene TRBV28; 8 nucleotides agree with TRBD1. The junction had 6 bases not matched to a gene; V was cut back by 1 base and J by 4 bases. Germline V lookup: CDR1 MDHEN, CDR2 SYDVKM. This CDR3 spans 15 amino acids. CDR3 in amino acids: CASSLLGQGTYEQYF. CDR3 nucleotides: TGTGCCAGCAGTTTATTAGGACAGGGAACTTACGAGCAGTACTTC.

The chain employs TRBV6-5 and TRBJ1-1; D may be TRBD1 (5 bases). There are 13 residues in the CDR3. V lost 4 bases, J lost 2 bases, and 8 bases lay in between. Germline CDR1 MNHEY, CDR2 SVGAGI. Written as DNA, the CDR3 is TGTGCCAGCAGTTTCACAGGAAACACTGAAGCTTTCTTT. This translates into CASSFTGNTEAFF.

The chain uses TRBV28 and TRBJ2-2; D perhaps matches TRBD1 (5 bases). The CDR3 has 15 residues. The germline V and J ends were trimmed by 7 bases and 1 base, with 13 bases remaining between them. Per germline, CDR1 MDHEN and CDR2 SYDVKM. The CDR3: CASTVMTENTGELFF. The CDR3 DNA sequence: TGTGCCAGCACCGTCATGACAGAGAACACCGGGGAGCTGTTTTTT.

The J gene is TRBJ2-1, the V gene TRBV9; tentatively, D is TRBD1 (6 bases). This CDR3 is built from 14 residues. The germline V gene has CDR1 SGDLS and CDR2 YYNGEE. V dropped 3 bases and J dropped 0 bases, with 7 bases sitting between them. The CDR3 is CASSGGHSYNEQFF. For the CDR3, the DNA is TGTGCCAGCAGCGGGGGACACTCCTACAATGAGCAGTTCTTC.

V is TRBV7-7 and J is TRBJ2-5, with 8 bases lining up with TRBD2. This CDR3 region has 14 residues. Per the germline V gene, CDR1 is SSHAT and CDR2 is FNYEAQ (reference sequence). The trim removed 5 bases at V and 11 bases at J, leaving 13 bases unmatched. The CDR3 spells CASSATAGGAVQYF. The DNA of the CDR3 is TGTGCCAGCAGCGCCACGGCCGGGGGGGCGGTGCAGTACTTC.

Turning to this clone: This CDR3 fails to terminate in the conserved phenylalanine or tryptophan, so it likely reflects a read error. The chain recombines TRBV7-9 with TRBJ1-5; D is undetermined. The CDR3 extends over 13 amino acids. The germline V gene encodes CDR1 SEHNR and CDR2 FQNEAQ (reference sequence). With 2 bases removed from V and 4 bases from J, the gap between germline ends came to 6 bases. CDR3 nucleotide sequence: TGTGCCAGCAGCTTAAGCGGTAATCAGCCCCAGCATTGT. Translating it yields CASSLSGNQPQHC.

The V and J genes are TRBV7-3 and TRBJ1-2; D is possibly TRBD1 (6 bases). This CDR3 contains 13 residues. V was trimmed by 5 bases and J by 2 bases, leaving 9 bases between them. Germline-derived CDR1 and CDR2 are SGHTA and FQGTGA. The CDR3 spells CASSKGGNYGYTF. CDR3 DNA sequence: TGTGCCAGCAGCAAGGGGGGGAACTATGGCTACACCTTC.

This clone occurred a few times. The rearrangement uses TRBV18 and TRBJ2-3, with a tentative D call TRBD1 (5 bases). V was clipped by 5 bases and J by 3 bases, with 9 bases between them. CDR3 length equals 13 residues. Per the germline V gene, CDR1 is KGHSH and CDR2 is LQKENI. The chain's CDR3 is CASSTGLTDTQYF. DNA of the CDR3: TGTGCCAGCTCAACAGGATTGACAGATACGCAGTATTTT.

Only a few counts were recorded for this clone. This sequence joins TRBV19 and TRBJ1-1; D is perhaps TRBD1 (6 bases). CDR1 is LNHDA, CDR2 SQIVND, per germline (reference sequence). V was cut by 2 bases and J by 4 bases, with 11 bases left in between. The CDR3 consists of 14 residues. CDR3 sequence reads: CASSIRTELTEAFF. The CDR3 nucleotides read TGTGCCAGTAGTATAAGGACAGAGCTCACTGAAGCTTTCTTT.